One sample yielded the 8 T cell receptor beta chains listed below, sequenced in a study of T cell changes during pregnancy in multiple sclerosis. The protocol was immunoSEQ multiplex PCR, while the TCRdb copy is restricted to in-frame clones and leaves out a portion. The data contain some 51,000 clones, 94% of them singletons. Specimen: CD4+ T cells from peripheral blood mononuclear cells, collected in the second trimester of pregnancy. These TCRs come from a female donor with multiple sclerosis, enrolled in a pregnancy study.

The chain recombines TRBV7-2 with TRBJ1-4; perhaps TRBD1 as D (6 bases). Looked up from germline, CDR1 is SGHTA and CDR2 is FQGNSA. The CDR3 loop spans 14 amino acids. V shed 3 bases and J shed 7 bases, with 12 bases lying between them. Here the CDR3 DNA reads TGTGCCAGCAGCTTTACACAGGGTCTTGAAAAACTGTTTTTT. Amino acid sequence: CASSFTQGLEKLFF.

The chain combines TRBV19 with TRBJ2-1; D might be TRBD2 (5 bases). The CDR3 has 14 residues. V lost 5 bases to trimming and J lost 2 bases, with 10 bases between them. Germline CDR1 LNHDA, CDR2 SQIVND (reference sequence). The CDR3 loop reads CASSFPGAYNEQFF. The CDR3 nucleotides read TGTGCCAGTAGTTTCCCCGGGGCCTACAATGAGCAGTTCTTC.

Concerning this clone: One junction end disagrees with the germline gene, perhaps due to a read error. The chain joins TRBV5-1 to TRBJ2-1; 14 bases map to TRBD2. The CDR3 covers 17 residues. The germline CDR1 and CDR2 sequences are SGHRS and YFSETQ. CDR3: CASSRTSGGPSHNEQFF. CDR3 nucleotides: TGCGCCAGCAGTCGGACTAGCGGGGGGCCCTCCCACAATGAGCAGTTCTTC.

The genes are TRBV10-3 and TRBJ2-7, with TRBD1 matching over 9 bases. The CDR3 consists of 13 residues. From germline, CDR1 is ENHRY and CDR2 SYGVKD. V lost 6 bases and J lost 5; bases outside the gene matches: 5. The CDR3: CAIRGTGIHEQYF. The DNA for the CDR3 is TGTGCCATCAGAGGGACAGGGATCCACGAGCAGTACTTC.

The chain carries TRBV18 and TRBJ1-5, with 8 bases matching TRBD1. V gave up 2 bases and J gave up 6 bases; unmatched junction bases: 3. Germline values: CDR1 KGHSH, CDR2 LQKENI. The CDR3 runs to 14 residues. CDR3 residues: CASSPSTGGQPQHF. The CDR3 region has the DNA TGTGCCAGCTCACCAAGCACAGGGGGTCAGCCCCAGCATTTT. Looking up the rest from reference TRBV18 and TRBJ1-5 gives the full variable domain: NAGVMQNPRHLVRRRGQEARLRCSPMKGHSHVYWYRQLPEEGLKFMVYLQKENIIDESGMPKERFSAEFPKEGPSILRIQQVVRGDSAAYFCASSPSTGGQPQHFGDGTRLSIL.

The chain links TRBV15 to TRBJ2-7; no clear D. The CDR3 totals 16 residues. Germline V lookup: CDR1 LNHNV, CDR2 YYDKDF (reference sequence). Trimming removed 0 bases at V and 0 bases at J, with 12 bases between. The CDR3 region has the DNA TGTGCCACCAGCAGAGATCCGAACGGTCCCTCCTACGAGCAGTACTTC. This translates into CATSRDPNGPSYEQYF.

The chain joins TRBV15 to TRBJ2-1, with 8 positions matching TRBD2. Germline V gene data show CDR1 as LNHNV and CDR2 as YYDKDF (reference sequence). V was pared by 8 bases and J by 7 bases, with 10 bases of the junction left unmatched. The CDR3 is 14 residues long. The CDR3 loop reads CATSPGGAANEQFF. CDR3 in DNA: TGTGCCACCTCCCCGGGGGGGGCGGCGAATGAGCAGTTCTTC.

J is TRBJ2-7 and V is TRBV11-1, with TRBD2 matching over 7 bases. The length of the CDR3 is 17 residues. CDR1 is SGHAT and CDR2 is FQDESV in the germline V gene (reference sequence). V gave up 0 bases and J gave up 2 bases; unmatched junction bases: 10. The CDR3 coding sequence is TGTGCCAGCAGCTTAGCCCACTCCGGGACTACCGCCTACGAGCAGTACTTC. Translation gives CASSLAHSGTTAYEQYF.